The next 24 T cell receptor beta chains were all read from a single sample in a study of T cell clusters in autoimmune cytopenias. TRB was amplified by touch-down multiplex PCR, primer pools A and B combined. TCRdb re-called the multiplex PCR reads; every CDR3 protein appears as one record, without DNA. Its clone listing holds some 4,900 distinct CDR3 sequences. TRB amplification used approximately 250 ng of peripheral blood genomic DNA. These same records also appear under a second study, on T cell repertoires in aging, cancer and after chemotherapy.

The sequencing input was peripheral blood. These receptors were obtained from a human donor with chronic lymphocytic leukemia. The donor label of this sample is uncertain.

The V and J genes are TRBV12-3 or TRBV12-4 and TRBJ2-6; TCRdb returns TRBD1, unconfirmable since there is no DNA. The CDR3 runs to 17 residues. The CDR3 loop is CASSPPPGNSGANVLTF.

Judged by frequency, this clonotype is medium-sized. The V and J genes are TRBV5-6 and TRBJ2-1; TCRdb names TRBD1, which stays unverified in the absence of DNA. The CDR3 is 16 residues long. Germline V CDR1 and CDR2: SGHDT, YYEEEE. The CDR3 reads CASSLPTGPDYNEQFF. Full variable domain (missing parts from reference TRBV5-6 and TRBJ2-1): DAGVTQSPTHLIKTRGQQVTLRCSPKSGHDTVSWYQQALGQGPQFIFQYYEEEERQRGNFPDRFSGHQFPNYSSELNVNALLLGDSALYLCASSLPTGPDYNEQFFGPGTRLTVL.

The V call is TRBV6-6, the J call TRBJ2-2; the TCRdb call, TRBD1, lacks DNA for checking. The CDR3 length is 13 residues. Germline loops: CDR1 MNHNY, CDR2 SVGAGI (reference sequence). CDR3 sequence: CASSHRGAGELFF.

This clonotype ranks as medium-sized in terms of frequency. The chain joins TRBV6-5 to TRBJ2-5. Germline CDR1 reads MNHEY; CDR2 reads SVGAGI. The CDR3 is 14 residues long. The chain's CDR3 is CASSYSWGKETQYF.

Judged by frequency, this clonotype is medium-sized. The chain uses TRBV18 and TRBJ2-1; the D call of TRBD2 rests on TCRdb alone, since no DNA is present to check it. The germline CDR1 and CDR2 sequences are KGHSH and LQKENI. CDR3 length equals 12 residues. This CDR3 is CASSPRTIFPFF.

This clonotype is medium-sized by frequency. J is TRBJ1-1 and V is TRBV12-3 or TRBV12-4; the D gene TCRdb calls, TRBD1, cannot be checked with no DNA. CDR3 size: 15 residues. CDR3 in amino acids: CASSLVSQPRTEAFF.

V and J are TRBV27 and TRBJ1-1. The CDR3 length is 14 residues. CDR1 is MNHEY, CDR2 SMNVEV, per germline (reference sequence). CDR3 loop: CASSLFGGYTEAFF.

According to its frequency, this clonotype is medium-sized. The chain recombines TRBV19 with TRBJ2-2; TCRdb gives TRBD1 as the D gene, but with no DNA this cannot be confirmed. This CDR3 spans 11 amino acids. Germline CDR1 LNHDA, CDR2 SQIVND (reference sequence). The CDR3 is CASGAMGELFF.

This clonotype is identified as medium-sized from frequency. The chain is built from TRBV11-3 and TRBJ2-1. The CDR3 spans 12 residues. The germline gives CDR1 SGHNT, CDR2 YENEEA. The CDR3 is CASSPESNEQFF.

The CDR3 here is CASSYIGPKDEQYF. The chain employs TRBV6-6 and TRBJ2-7; TCRdb returns TRBD2, unconfirmable since there is no DNA. The CDR3 spans 14 residues. Looked up from germline, CDR1 is MNHNY and CDR2 is SVGAGI (reference sequence).

This clonotype is called medium-sized based on its frequency. The rearrangement joins TRBV2 to TRBJ2-7; the D gene TCRdb calls, TRBD1, cannot be checked with no DNA. The CDR3 length is 13 residues. Germline V gene lookup returns CDR1 SNHLY and CDR2 FYNNEI. The CDR3 here is CATTAGTDYEQYF.

The chain combines TRBV7-6 with TRBJ2-7; absent DNA, TCRdb's TRBD2 call cannot be checked. The CDR3 spans 15 residues. Germline CDR1 and CDR2: SGHVS and FNYEAQ. Here the CDR3 reads CASSYASGGYYEQYF.

This rearrangement joins TRBV5-1 to TRBJ2-3; there is no DNA to check the TCRdb D call of TRBD2. The CDR3 is made up of 15 amino acids. The V gene's germline CDR1 is SGHRS and CDR2 YFSETQ. The CDR3: CASSLGETNTDTQYF.

This rearrangement joins TRBV7-9 to TRBJ2-3; the TRBD1 assignment by TCRdb is unverifiable without DNA. Looked up from germline, CDR1 is SEHNR and CDR2 is FQNEAQ (reference sequence). The CDR3 is 15 residues long. The CDR3 is CASSLDGADTDTQYF.

J is TRBJ2-7 and V is TRBV10-1; TCRdb lists TRBD1, though no DNA is available to test this call. The CDR3 runs 15 residues. Germline lookup yields CDR1 WNHNN and CDR2 SYGVQD (reference sequence). The CDR3 sequence is CASSDQGAVIHEQYF.

V is TRBV6-2 or TRBV6-3 and J is TRBJ2-3; without DNA, the TCRdb call of TRBD2 cannot be checked. The V gene's germline CDR1 is MNHEY and CDR2 SVGEGT. There are 15 residues in the CDR3. The CDR3 loop is CASSWTSGSTDTQYF.

This rearrangement joins TRBV25-1 to TRBJ1-6; without DNA, the TCRdb call of TRBD1 cannot be checked. Per germline, CDR1 MGHDK and CDR2 SYGVNS. The CDR3 consists of 14 residues. The CDR3 region is CASSPTGVNSPLHF.

This chain joins TRBV18 and TRBJ1-1; the D call from TCRdb, TRBD1, cannot be confirmed without DNA. Germline V gives CDR1 KGHSH, CDR2 LQKENI. The CDR3 sequence is 16 residues long. The CDR3 sequence is CASSPGHHFMNTEAFF. The whole variable domain, filled in from reference TRBV18 and TRBJ1-1, reads NAGVMQNPRHLVRRRGQEARLRCSPMKGHSHVYWYRQLPEEGLKFMVYLQKENIIDESGMPKERFSAEFPKEGPSILRIQQVVRGDSAAYFCASSPGHHFMNTEAFFGQGTRLTVV.

The gene calls are TRBV25-1 and TRBJ2-1; TCRdb outputs TRBD2, but without DNA this stays unchecked. Germline loops: CDR1 MGHDK, CDR2 SYGVNS. The CDR3 totals 15 residues. This CDR3 is CASSEPGLGPEEQFF.

The chain carries TRBV6-5 and TRBJ1-5. The CDR3 length is 12 residues. Germline lookup yields CDR1 MNHEY and CDR2 SVGAGI. The CDR3: CASKGFNQPQHF.

The rearrangement uses TRBV5-4 and TRBJ2-3. From germline, CDR1 is SGHNT and CDR2 YYREEE (reference sequence). The CDR3 contains 13 residues. CDR3 residues: CASSLAFEDTQYF.

The chain employs TRBV27 and TRBJ1-3. CDR1 MNHEY and CDR2 SMNVEV come from the germline V gene (reference sequence). CDR3 size: 15 residues. CDR3 protein: CASSSSSYSGNTIYF.

This clonotype registers medium-sized by frequency. The chain has TRBV27 and TRBJ2-1. The CDR3 extends over 15 amino acids. CDR1 is MNHEY and CDR2 is SMNVEV in the germline V gene (reference sequence). This CDR3 reads CASSFLAETYNEQFF.

Frequency places this clonotype as medium-sized. This CDR3 is CSVVTPNYGYTF. V gene TRBV29-1 combines with J gene TRBJ1-2. Per the germline V gene, CDR1 is SQVTM and CDR2 is ANQGSEA. This CDR3 region has 12 residues.